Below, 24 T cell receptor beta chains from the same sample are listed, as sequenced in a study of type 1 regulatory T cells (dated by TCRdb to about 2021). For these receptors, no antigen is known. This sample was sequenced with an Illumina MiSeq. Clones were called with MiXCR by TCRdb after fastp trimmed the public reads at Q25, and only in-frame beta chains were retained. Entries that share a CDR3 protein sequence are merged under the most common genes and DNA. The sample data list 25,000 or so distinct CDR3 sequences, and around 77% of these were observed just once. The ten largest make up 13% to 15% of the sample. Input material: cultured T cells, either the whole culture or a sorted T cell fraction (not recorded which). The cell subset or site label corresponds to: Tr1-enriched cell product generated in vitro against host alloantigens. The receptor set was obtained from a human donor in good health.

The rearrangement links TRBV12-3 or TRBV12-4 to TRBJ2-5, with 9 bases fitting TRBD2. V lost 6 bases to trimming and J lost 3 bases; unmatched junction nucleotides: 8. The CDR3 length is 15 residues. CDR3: CASSTPGLAEETQYF. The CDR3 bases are TGTGCCAGCAGCACACCGGGACTAGCAGAAGAGACCCAGTACTTC.

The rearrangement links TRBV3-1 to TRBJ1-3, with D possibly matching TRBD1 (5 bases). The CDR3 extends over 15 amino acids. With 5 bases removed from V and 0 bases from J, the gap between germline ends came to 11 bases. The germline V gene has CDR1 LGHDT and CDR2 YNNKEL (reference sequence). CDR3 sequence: CASSRDGLSGNTIYF. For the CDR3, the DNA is TGTGCCAGCAGCAGGGACGGACTCTCTGGAAACACCATATATTTT.

For the CDR3, the DNA is TGTGCCAGCAGCTCCGGTTGGGATGAGCAGTTCTTC. This codes for CASSSGWDEQFF. V and J are TRBV5-4 and TRBJ2-1; D not resolved. Germline-derived CDR1 and CDR2 are SGHNT and YYREEE (reference sequence). V lost 3 bases to trimming and J lost 8 bases, with 9 bases between them. CDR3 length: 12 residues.

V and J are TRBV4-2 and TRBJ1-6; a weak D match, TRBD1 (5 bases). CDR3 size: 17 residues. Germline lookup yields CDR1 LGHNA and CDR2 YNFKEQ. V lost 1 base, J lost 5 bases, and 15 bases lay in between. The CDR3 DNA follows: TGTGCCAGCAGCCAAGCTTTGGGTGGGGCGGATAATTCACCCCTCCACTTT. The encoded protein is CASSQALGGADNSPLHF.

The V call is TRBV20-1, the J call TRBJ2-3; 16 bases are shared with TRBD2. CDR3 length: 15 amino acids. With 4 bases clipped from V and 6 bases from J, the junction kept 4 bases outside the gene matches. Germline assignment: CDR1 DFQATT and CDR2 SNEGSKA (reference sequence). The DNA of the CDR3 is TGCAGTGCTACTTCGGGACTAGCGGGGGGGGATACGCAGTATTTT. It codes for CSATSGLAGGDTQYF.

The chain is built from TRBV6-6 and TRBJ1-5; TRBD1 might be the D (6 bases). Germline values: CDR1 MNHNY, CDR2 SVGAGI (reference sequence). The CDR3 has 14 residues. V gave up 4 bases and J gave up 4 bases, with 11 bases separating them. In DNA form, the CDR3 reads TGTGCCAGCAGTTCCTGGACAGATAATCAGCCCCAGCATTTT. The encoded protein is CASSSWTDNQPQHF.

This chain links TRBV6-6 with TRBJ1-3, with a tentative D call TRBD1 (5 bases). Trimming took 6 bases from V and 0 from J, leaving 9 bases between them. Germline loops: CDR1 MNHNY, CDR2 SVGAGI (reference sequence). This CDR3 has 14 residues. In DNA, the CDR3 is TGTGCCAGCAGGAGGGACTTCTCTGGAAACACCATATATTTT. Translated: CASRRDFSGNTIYF.

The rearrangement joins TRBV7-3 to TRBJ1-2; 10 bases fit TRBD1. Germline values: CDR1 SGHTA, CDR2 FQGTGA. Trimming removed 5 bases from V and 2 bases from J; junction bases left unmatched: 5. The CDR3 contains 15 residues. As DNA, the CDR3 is TGTGCCAGCAGCCAAACGGGACAGGGGAACTATGGCTACACCTTC. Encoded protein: CASSQTGQGNYGYTF.

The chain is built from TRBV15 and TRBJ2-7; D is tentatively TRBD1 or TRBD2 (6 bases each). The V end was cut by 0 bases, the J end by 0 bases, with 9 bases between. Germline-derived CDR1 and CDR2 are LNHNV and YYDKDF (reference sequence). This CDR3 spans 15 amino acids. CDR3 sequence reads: CATSRDRGASYEQYF. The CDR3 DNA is TGTGCCACCAGCAGAGATAGGGGGGCCTCCTACGAGCAGTACTTC.

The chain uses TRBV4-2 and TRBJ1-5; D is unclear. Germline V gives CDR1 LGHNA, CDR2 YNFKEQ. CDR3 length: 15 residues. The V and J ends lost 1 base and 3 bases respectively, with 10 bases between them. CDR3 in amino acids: CASSQGQDLNQPQHF. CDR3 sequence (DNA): TGTGCCAGCAGCCAAGGGCAGGACCTCAATCAGCCCCAGCATTTT.

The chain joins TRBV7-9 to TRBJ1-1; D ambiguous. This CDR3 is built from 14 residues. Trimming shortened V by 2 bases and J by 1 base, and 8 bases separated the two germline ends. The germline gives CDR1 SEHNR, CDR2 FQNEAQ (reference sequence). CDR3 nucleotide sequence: TGTGCCAGCAGCTTAAATCACCAGAACACTGAAGCTTTCTTT. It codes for CASSLNHQNTEAFF. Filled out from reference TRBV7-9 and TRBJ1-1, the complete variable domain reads DTGVSQNPRHKITKRGQNVTFRCDPISEHNRLYWYRQTLGQGPEFLTYFQNEAQLEKSRLLSDRFSAERPKGSFSTLEIQRTEQGDSAMYLCASSLNHQNTEAFFGQGTRLTVV.

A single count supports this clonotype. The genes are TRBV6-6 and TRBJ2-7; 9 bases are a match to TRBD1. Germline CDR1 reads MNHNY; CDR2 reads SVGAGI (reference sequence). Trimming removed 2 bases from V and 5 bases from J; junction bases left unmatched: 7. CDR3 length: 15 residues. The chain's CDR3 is CASSYRGTGSHEQYF. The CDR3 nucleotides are TGTGCCAGCAGTTACCGGGGGACAGGGTCCCACGAGCAGTACTTC.

The CDR3 here is CASSQAGLAGMDNEQFF. For the CDR3, the DNA is TGTGCCAGCAGCCAAGCGGGACTAGCGGGGATGGACAATGAGCAGTTCTTC. V is TRBV3-1 and J is TRBJ2-1, with 13 nucleotides matching TRBD2. CDR3 length equals 17 residues. Germline V gene lookup returns CDR1 LGHDT and CDR2 YNNKEL (reference sequence). The junction had 5 bases not matched to a gene; V was cut back by 1 base and J by 5 bases.

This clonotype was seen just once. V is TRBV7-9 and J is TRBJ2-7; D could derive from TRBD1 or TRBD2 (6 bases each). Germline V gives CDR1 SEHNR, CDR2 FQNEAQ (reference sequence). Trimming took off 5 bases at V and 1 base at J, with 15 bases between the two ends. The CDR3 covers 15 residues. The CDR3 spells CASSPSGGSSYEQYF. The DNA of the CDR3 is TGTGCCAGCAGCCCTTCCGGGGGCAGTTCCTACGAGCAGTACTTC.

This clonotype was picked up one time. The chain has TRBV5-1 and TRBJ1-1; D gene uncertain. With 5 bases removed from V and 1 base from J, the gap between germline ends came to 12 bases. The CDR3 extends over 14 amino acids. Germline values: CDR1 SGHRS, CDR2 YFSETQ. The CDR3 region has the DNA TGCGCCAGCAGGTGGGGAGGAGCGAACACTGAAGCTTTCTTT. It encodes CASRWGGANTEAFF. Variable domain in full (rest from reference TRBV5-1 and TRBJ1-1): KAGVTQTPRYLIKTRGQQVTLSCSPISGHRSVSWYQQTPGQGLQFLFEYFSETQRNKGNFPGRFSGRQFSNSRSEMNVSTLELGDSALYLCASRWGGANTEAFFGQGTRLTVV.

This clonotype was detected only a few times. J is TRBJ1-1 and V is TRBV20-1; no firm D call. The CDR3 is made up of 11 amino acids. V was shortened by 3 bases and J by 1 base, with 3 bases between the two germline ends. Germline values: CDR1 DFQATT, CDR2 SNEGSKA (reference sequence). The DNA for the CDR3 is TGCAGTGCTAGTGGGAACACTGAAGCTTTCTTT. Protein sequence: CSASGNTEAFF.

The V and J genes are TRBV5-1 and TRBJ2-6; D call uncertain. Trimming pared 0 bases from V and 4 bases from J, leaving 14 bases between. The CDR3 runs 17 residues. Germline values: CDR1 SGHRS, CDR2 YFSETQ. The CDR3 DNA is TGCGCCAGCAGCTTGGAGGCTTCCCTGCGGGGGGCCAACGTCCTGACTTTC. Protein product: CASSLEASLRGANVLTF.

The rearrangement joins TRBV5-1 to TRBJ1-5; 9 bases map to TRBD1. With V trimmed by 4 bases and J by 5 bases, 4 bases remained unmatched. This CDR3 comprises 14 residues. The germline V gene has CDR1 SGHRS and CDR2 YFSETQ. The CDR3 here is CASSTGGADQPQHF. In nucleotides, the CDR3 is TGCGCCAGCAGCACAGGGGGCGCCGATCAGCCCCAGCATTTT.

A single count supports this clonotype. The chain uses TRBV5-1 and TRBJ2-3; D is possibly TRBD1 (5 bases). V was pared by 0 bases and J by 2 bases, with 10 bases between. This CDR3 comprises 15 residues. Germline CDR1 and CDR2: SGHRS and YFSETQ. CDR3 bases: TGCGCCAGCAGCTTGGGGCAGGGAAACACAGATACGCAGTATTTT. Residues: CASSLGQGNTDTQYF.

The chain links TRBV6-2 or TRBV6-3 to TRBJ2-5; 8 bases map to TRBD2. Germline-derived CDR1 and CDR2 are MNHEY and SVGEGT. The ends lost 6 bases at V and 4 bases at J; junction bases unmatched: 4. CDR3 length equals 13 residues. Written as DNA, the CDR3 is TGTGCCAGCAGGTATAGCGGGGTAGAGACCCAGTACTTC. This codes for CASRYSGVETQYF.

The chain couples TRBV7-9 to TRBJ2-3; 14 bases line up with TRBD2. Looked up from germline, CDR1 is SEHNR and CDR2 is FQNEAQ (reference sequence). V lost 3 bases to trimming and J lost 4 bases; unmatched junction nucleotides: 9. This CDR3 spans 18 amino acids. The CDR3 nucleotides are TGTGCCAGCAGCTTCGGGACTAGCGGGGGCCTATGGCCAGATACGCAGTATTTT. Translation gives CASSFGTSGGLWPDTQYF.

Here the CDR3 reads CASSPGQALIGELFF. CDR3 coding DNA: TGCGCCAGCAGCCCGGGACAGGCCCTGATCGGGGAGCTGTTTTTT. J is TRBJ2-2 and V is TRBV5-1, with TRBD1 matching over 8 bases. Germline loops: CDR1 SGHRS, CDR2 YFSETQ. Losses at the gene ends were 4 bases for V and 7 bases for J; bases not matched to a gene: 9. This CDR3 is built from 15 residues.

The CDR3 spells CASRAGSTDTQYF. The CDR3 nucleotides are TGTGCCAGCAGGGCAGGTAGCACAGATACGCAGTATTTT. The chain is built from TRBV7-3 and TRBJ2-3; D gene uncertain. CDR1 is SGHTA and CDR2 is FQGTGA in the germline V gene. The CDR3 contains 13 residues. V lost 6 bases and J lost 0, with 7 bases in between.

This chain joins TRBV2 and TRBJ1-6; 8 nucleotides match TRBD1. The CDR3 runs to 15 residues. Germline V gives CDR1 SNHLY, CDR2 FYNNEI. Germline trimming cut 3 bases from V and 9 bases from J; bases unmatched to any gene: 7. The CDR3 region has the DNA TGTGCCAGCAGTGACGACAGGGGCGGCGGTTCACCCCTCCACTTT. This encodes CASSDDRGGGSPLHF.